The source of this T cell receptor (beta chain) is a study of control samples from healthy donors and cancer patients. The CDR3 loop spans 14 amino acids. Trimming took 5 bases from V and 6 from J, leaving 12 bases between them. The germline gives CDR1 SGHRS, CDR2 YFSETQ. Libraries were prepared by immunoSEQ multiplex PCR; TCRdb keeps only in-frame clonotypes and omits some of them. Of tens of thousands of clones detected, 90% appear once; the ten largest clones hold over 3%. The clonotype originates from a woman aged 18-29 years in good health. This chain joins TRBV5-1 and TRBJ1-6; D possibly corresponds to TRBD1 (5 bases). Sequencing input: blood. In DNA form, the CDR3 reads TGCGCCAGCAGGGGGACGGGACCTAATTCACCCCTCCACTTT. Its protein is CASRGTGPNSPLHF.